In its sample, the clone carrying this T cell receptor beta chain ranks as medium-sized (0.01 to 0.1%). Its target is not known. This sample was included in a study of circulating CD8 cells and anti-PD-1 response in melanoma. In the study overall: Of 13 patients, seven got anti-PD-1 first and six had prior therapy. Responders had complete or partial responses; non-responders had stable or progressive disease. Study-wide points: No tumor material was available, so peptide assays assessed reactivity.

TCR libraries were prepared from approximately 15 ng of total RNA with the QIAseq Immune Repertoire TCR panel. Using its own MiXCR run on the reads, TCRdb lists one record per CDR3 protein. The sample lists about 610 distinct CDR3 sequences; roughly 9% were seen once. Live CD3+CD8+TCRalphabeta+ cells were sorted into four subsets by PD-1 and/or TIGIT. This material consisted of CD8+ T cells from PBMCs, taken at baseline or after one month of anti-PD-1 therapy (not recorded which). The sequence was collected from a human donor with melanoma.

Here the CDR3 DNA reads TGTGCCAGCAGTTTCACATGGAATCAGCCCCAGCATTTT. Translating it yields CASSFTWNQPQHF. The chain links TRBV12-3 or TRBV12-4 to TRBJ1-5; no reliable D call. Trimming took 3 bases from V and 4 from J, leaving 7 bases between them. This CDR3 spans 13 amino acids.